This is a list of T cell receptor beta chains from one sample in a study of blood T cell repertoires in COVID-19. Sequencing was performed with immunoSEQ multiplex PCR; in TCRdb, only in-frame clones are kept and a portion is missing. The sample holds 80,000 to 90,000 clones, under 85% seen once. The sequencing input was peripheral blood. These receptors were collected from a man aged 70-80 years with acute or convalescent COVID-19. The CDR3 runs from the conserved cysteine through the conserved F or W. The order of the fields is J gene, V gene, CDR3 protein.

TRBJ1-1,TRBV7-8,CASSTPGKSEAFF
TRBJ1-2,TRBV2,CASSEGPGQFNYGYTF
TRBJ2-3,TRBV6-5,CASSYSGASTDTQYF
TRBJ2-2,TRBV5-1,CASNRGEENGELFF
TRBJ2-1,TRBV11-2,CASSVYQGMGEQFF
TRBJ2-2,TRBV19,CASSPGEFGELFF
TRBJ2-2,TRBV2,CASSMRGLVTGELFF
TRBJ2-1,TRBV11-2,CASSSSGGAGEQFF
TRBJ1-5,TRBV10-3,CAISDEGAYQPQHF
TRBJ1-1,TRBV7-6,CASSRSGVKLLNTEAFF
TRBJ2-2,TRBV30,CAWASGGVRTGELFF
TRBJ1-5,TRBV6-5,CASSSTGVSNQPQHF
TRBJ1-2,TRBV5-1,CASSSGTGGYGYTF
TRBJ2-5,TRBV2,CASSGTSGGPQETQYF
TRBJ2-3,TRBV5-1,CASRQGFGTDTQYF
TRBJ2-2,TRBV3-1/TRBV3-2,CASSHASRPTGELFF
TRBJ2-3,TRBV4-2,CASSPGLAGGSTDTQYF
TRBJ2-6,TRBV20-1,CSASGGAGGANVLTF
TRBJ1-2,TRBV5-6,CASRLGQNGYTF
TRBJ2-3,TRBV4-1,CASSLLGAGITDTQYF
TRBJ1-5,TRBV4-2,CASSQDWGRNGQPQHF
TRBJ2-4,TRBV21-1,CASTLEVSKNIQYF
TRBJ2-5,TRBV2,CASSELATGETQYF
TRBJ1-1,TRBV15,CATSRDFMNTEAFF
TRBJ2-7,TRBV4-1,CASSQVQGTYEQYF
TRBJ2-2,TRBV30,CAWELARGGELFF
TRBJ1-2,TRBV5-4,CASSPGQETYGYTF
TRBJ1-4,TRBV4-1,CASSFGGDEKLFF
TRBJ1-2,TRBV29-1,CSVEGIGTGSGGYTF
TRBJ2-5,TRBV19,CASSGTSGGAGETQYF
TRBJ1-2,TRBV5-6,CASRRRQGFYGYTF
TRBJ1-2,TRBV15,CATSRDPGTNYGYTF
TRBJ1-5,TRBV27,CASSLRRGGQPQHF
TRBJ2-1,TRBV3-1/TRBV3-2,CASSQASSGNNEQFF
TRBJ1-2,TRBV5-4,CASSSDRGKIYGYTF
TRBJ1-2,TRBV29-1,CSVDLGGGGNYGYTF
TRBJ1-2,TRBV2,CASSPTGDPYGYTF
TRBJ2-7,TRBV2,CASRRLAGGISYEQYF
TRBJ1-1,TRBV5-1,CASSLRQGNTEAFF
TRBJ2-1,TRBV20-1,CSASHMLYNEQFF
TRBJ1-1,TRBV27,CASSSQNTEAFF
TRBJ1-6,TRBV3-1/TRBV3-2,CASSQDLVLGQENSPLHF
TRBJ2-1,TRBV10-2,CASSEDSGGTSDEQFF
TRBJ2-2,TRBV12-3/TRBV12-4,CASSREPTGELFF
TRBJ2-3,TRBV6-5,CASKGLAGNTDTQYF
TRBJ2-5,TRBV11-2,CASTRQGMGETQYF
TRBJ1-1,TRBV7-6,CASSTTSLNTEAFF
TRBJ2-1,TRBV2,CASSDRVANEQFF
TRBJ1-1,TRBV18,CASSLDRSAEAFF
TRBJ2-2,TRBV19,CASSRGGGNTGELFF
TRBJ1-6,TRBV6-5,CASSYSRGGGSPLHF
TRBJ1-2,TRBV19,CASSVTGTARDYTF
TRBJ2-3,TRBV7-6,CASSQGQGLTDTQYF
TRBJ1-5,TRBV20-1,CSATPRGPQHF
TRBJ2-3,TRBV7-2,CASSYITDTQYF
TRBJ2-2,TRBV9,CASSVGVSGGSYTGELFF
TRBJ1-6,TRBV5-1,CASSLTATPGSPLHF
TRBJ1-5,TRBV19,CASSIGQGLHSNQPQHF
TRBJ1-6,TRBV6-5,CASSSQGVGSPLHF
TRBJ2-1,TRBV4-1,CASSLTLAGDTYNEQFF